This T cell receptor beta chain was retrieved from a study of T cells in Graves' hyperthyroidism and ophthalmopathy. What was amplified from RNA transcripts were TCR beta CDR3 regions. First-round RT-PCR of the TCR CDR3 relied on the HTBI primer set. Each CDR3 protein gets one entry after TCRdb re-called the multiplex PCR reads with MiXCR. There are roughly 580,000 distinct CDR3 sequences in the sample; approximately 14% occur only once, and less than 6% lies in the top ten. Exclusion of a patient resulted from uncontrolled infection, other autoimmune disease, pregnancy or lactation. Initially, at the first diagnosis of hyperthyroidism and before any ophthalmopathy symptoms, blood was sampled. Each 10 ml fresh peripheral blood draw supplied the PBMCs. This clonotype has a count of ten or more. The antigen is undetermined. Study-wide points: With a median lead of about 6.9 months before onset, the model predicted ophthalmopathy.

This CDR3 has 15 residues. Germline trimming cut 4 bases from V and 4 bases from J; bases unmatched to any gene: 4. The clonotype comes from a woman between 25 and 40 years old with Graves' hyperthyroidism that later progressed to Graves' ophthalmopathy. The genes are TRBV12-3 or TRBV12-4 and TRBJ2-5; 12 bases are a match to TRBD2. The sample comprised blood. Here the CDR3 reads CASSWLAGGTETQYF. CDR3 nucleotide sequence: TGTGCCAGCAGTTGGCTAGCGGGAGGGACAGAGACCCAGTACTTC.